This TCR beta chain was identified during a study of cytomegalovirus exposure and HLA in healthy donors. Whole-study results and caveats: High specificity and sensitivity for cytomegalovirus status were reported for the classifier. Roughly even sequencing depth across donors was the assumption behind the presence/absence analyses. Accurate prediction of most subjects' HLA-A and HLA-B alleles from TCR beta sequences was reported. There was a cluster of highly shared sequence variants that was likely a sequencing artifact.

Remarks on this clone: Its cognate antigen is unknown.

The CDR3 extends over 16 amino acids. This PCR relied on a set of 60 Vbeta primers and 13 Jbeta primers. Data came from immunoSEQ multiplex PCR; TCRdb stores just in-frame clones and leaves some out. The sample shows 150,000 or so clones, around three quarters of them seen only once. V usage is TRBV7-5 and J usage is TRBJ1-2; the D call TRBD1 from the table was never checked on the DNA. TRBV7-5 is a pseudogene segment. Sequencing used PBMCs. This clonotype originated in a woman in her thirties or forties in good health and CMV-seropositive. This chain's CDR3 is CVRSLVGGPDIYGYTF. The CDR3 DNA reads TGTGTCAGAAGCTTAGTTGGGGGCCCTGATATCTATGGCTACACCTTC.